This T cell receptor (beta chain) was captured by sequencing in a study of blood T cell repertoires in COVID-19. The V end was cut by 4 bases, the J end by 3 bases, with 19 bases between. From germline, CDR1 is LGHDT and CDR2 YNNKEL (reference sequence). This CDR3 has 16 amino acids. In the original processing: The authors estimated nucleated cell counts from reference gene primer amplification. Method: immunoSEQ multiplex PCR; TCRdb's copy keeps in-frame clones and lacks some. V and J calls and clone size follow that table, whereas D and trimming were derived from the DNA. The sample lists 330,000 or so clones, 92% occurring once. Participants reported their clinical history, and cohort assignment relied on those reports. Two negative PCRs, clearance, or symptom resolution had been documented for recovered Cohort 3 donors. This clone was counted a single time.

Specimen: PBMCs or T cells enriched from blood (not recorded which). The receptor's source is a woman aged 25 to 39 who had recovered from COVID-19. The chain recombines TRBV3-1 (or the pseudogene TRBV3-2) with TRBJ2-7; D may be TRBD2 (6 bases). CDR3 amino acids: CASSPSLSGGIYEQYF. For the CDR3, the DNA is TGTGCCAGCAGCCCCTCCCTTAGCGGAGGGATCTACGAGCAGTACTTC.